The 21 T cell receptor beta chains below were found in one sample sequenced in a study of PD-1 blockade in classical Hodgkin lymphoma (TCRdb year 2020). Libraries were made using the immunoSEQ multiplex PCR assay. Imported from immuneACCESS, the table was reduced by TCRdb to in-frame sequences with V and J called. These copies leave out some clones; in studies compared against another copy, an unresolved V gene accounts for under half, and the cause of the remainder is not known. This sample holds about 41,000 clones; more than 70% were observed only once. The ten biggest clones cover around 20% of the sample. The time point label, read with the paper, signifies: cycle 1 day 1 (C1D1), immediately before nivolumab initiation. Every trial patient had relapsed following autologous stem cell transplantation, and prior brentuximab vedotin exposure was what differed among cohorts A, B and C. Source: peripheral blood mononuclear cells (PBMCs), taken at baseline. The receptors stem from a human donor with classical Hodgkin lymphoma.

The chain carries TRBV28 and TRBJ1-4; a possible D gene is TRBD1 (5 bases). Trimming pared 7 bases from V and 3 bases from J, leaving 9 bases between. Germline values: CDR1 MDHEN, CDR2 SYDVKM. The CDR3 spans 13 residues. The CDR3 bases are TGTGCCAGCAAGGGGTGGGCTAATGAAAAACTGTTTTTT. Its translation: CASKGWANEKLFF.

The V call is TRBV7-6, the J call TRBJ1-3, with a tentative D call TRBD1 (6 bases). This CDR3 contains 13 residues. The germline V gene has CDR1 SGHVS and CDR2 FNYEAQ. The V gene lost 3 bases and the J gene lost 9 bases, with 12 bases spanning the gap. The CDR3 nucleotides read TGTGCCAGCAGCTTCGGACAGCTTGGCACCATATATTTT. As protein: CASSFGQLGTIYF.

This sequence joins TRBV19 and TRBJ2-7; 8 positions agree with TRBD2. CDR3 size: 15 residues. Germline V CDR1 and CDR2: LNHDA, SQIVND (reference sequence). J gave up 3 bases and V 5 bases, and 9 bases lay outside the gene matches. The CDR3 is CASSPREGGDYEQYF. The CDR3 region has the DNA TGTGCCAGTAGTCCCCGGGAGGGAGGGGACTACGAGCAGTACTTC.

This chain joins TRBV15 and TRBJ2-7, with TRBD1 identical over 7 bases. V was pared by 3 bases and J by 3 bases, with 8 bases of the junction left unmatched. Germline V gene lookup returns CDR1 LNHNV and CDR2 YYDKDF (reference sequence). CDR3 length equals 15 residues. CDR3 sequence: CATSSLLGTDYEQYF. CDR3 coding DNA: TGTGCCACCAGCAGTCTCCTCGGGACAGACTACGAGCAGTACTTC. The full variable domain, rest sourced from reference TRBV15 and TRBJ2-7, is DAMVIQNPRYQVTQFGKPVTLSCSQTLNHNVMYWYQQKSSQAPKLLFHYYDKDFNNEADTPDNFQSRRPNTSFCFLDIRSPGLGDTAMYLCATSSLLGTDYEQYFGPGTRLTVT.

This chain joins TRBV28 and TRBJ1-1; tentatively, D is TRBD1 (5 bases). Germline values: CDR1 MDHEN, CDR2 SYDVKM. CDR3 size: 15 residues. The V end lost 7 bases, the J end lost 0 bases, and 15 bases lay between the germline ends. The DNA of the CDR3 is TGTGCCAGCACTTCGACCGGGGGAATGAACACTGAAGCTTTCTTT. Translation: CASTSTGGMNTEAFF.

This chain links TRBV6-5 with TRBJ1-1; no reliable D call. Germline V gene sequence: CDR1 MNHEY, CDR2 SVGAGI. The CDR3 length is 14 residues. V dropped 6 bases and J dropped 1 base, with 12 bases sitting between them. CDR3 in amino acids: CASRSGMANTEAFF. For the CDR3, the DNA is TGTGCCAGCAGAAGTGGGATGGCGAACACTGAAGCTTTCTTT.

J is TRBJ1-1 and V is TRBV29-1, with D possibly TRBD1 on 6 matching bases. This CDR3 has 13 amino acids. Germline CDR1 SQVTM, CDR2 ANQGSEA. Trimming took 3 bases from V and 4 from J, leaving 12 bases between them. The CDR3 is CSVDIQGITEAFF. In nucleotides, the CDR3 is TGCAGCGTTGATATTCAGGGGATCACTGAAGCTTTCTTT.

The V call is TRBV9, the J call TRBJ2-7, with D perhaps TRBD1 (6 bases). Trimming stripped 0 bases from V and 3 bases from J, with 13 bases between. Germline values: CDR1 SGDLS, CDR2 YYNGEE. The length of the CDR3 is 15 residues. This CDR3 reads CASSVEGERGYEQYF. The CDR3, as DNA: TGTGCCAGCAGCGTAGAGGGGGAGAGGGGCTACGAGCAGTACTTC.

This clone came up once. The CDR3 bases are TGTGCCAGCAGTCTGCTGAACACTGAAGCTTTCTTT. Translating it yields CASSLLNTEAFF. This rearrangement joins TRBV7-2 to TRBJ1-1; D is ambiguous. The germline V gene encodes CDR1 SGHTA and CDR2 FQGNSA. Trimming removed 6 bases from V and 0 bases from J, with 5 bases in between. The CDR3 covers 12 residues.

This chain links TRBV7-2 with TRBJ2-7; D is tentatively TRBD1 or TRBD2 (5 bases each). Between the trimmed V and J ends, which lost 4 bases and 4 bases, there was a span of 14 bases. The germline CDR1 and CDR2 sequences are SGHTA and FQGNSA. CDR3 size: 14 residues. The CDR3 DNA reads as TGTGCCAGCAGCTCTTCCCCGGGACCTTACGAGCAGTACTTC. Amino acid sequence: CASSSSPGPYEQYF. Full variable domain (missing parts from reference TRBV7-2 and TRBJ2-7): GAGVSQSPSNKVTEKGKDVELRCDPISGHTALYWYRQSLGQGLEFLIYFQGNSAPDKSGLPSDRFSAERTGGSVSTLTIQRTQQEDSAVYLCASSSSPGPYEQYFGPGTRLTVT.

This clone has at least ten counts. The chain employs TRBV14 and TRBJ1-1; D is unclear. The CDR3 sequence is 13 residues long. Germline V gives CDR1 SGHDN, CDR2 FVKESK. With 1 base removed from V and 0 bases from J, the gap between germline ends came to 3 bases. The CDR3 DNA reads TGTGCCAGCAGCCAAGCGCTGAACACTGAAGCTTTCTTT. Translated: CASSQALNTEAFF.

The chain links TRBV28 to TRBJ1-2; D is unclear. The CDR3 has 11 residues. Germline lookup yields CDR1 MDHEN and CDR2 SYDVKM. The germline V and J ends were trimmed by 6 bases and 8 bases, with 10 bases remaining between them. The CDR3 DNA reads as TGTGCCAGCAGGAGTTTCGGGGGCTACACCTTC. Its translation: CASRSFGGYTF.

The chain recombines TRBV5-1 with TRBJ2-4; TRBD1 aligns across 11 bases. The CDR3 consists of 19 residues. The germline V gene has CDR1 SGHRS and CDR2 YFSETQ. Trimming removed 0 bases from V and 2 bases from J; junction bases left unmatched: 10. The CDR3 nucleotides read TGCGCCAGCAGCTTGGTAGGGGACAGGGGGACTCGTACCAAAAACATTCAGTACTTC. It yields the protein CASSLVGDRGTRTKNIQYF.

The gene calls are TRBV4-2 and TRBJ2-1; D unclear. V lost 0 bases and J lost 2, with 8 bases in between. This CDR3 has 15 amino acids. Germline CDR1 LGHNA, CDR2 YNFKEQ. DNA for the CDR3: TGTGCCAGCAGCCAAGAATCGAATACCTACAATGAGCAGTTCTTC. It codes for CASSQESNTYNEQFF.

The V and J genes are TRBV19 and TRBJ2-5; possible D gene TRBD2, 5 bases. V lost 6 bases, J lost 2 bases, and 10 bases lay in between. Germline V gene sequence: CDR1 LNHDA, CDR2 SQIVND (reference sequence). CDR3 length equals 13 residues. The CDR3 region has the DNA TGTGCCAGTAGGCAATGGGAGCAAGAGACCCAGTACTTC. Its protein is CASRQWEQETQYF.

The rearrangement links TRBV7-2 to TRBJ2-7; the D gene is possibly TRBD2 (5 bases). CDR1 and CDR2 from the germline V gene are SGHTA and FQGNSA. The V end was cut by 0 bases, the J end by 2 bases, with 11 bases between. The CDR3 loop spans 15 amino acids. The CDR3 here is CASSLASGSAYEQYF. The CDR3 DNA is TGTGCCAGCAGCTTAGCGTCGGGATCTGCCTACGAGCAGTACTTC. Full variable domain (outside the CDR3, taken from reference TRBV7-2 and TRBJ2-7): GAGVSQSPSNKVTEKGKDVELRCDPISGHTALYWYRQSLGQGLEFLIYFQGNSAPDKSGLPSDRFSAERTGGSVSTLTIQRTQQEDSAVYLCASSLASGSAYEQYFGPGTRLTVT.

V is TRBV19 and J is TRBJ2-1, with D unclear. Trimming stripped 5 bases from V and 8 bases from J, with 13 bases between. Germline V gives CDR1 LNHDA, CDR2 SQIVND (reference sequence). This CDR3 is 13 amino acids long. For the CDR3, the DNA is TGTGCCAGTAGTCCTAGGGTTGGCGATGAGCAGTTCTTC. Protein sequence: CASSPRVGDEQFF.

The CDR3 is CAISAQVNTEAFF. The CDR3 DNA reads as TGTGCCATCAGTGCTCAGGTGAACACTGAAGCTTTCTTT. The V and J genes are TRBV10-3 and TRBJ1-1; no reliable D call. Germline lookup yields CDR1 ENHRY and CDR2 SYGVKD. V lost 4 bases, J lost 0 bases, and 6 bases lay in between. The CDR3 totals 13 residues.

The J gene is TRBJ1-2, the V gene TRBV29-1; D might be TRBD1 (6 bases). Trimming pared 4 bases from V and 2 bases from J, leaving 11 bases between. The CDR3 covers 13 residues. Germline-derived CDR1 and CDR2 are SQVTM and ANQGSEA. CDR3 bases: TGCAGCGTTGGATCCCAGGGGAACTATGGCTACACCTTC. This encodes CSVGSQGNYGYTF.

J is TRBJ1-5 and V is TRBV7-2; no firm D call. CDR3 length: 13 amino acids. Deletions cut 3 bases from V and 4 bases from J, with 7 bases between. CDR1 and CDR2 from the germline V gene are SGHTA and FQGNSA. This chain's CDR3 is CASSFTSNQPQHF. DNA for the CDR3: TGTGCCAGCAGCTTTACTTCAAATCAGCCCCAGCATTTT.

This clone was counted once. CDR3 DNA sequence: TGTGCCAGCAGCCCCCTCAGGGGGAGAGAGAACACCGGGGAGCTGTTTTTT. This codes for CASSPLRGRENTGELFF. The chain couples TRBV7-3 to TRBJ2-2; 7 bases are shared with TRBD1. The CDR3 totals 17 residues. CDR1 is SGHTA and CDR2 is FQGTGA in the germline V gene. V lost 5 bases, J lost 1 base, and 10 bases stayed unmatched.